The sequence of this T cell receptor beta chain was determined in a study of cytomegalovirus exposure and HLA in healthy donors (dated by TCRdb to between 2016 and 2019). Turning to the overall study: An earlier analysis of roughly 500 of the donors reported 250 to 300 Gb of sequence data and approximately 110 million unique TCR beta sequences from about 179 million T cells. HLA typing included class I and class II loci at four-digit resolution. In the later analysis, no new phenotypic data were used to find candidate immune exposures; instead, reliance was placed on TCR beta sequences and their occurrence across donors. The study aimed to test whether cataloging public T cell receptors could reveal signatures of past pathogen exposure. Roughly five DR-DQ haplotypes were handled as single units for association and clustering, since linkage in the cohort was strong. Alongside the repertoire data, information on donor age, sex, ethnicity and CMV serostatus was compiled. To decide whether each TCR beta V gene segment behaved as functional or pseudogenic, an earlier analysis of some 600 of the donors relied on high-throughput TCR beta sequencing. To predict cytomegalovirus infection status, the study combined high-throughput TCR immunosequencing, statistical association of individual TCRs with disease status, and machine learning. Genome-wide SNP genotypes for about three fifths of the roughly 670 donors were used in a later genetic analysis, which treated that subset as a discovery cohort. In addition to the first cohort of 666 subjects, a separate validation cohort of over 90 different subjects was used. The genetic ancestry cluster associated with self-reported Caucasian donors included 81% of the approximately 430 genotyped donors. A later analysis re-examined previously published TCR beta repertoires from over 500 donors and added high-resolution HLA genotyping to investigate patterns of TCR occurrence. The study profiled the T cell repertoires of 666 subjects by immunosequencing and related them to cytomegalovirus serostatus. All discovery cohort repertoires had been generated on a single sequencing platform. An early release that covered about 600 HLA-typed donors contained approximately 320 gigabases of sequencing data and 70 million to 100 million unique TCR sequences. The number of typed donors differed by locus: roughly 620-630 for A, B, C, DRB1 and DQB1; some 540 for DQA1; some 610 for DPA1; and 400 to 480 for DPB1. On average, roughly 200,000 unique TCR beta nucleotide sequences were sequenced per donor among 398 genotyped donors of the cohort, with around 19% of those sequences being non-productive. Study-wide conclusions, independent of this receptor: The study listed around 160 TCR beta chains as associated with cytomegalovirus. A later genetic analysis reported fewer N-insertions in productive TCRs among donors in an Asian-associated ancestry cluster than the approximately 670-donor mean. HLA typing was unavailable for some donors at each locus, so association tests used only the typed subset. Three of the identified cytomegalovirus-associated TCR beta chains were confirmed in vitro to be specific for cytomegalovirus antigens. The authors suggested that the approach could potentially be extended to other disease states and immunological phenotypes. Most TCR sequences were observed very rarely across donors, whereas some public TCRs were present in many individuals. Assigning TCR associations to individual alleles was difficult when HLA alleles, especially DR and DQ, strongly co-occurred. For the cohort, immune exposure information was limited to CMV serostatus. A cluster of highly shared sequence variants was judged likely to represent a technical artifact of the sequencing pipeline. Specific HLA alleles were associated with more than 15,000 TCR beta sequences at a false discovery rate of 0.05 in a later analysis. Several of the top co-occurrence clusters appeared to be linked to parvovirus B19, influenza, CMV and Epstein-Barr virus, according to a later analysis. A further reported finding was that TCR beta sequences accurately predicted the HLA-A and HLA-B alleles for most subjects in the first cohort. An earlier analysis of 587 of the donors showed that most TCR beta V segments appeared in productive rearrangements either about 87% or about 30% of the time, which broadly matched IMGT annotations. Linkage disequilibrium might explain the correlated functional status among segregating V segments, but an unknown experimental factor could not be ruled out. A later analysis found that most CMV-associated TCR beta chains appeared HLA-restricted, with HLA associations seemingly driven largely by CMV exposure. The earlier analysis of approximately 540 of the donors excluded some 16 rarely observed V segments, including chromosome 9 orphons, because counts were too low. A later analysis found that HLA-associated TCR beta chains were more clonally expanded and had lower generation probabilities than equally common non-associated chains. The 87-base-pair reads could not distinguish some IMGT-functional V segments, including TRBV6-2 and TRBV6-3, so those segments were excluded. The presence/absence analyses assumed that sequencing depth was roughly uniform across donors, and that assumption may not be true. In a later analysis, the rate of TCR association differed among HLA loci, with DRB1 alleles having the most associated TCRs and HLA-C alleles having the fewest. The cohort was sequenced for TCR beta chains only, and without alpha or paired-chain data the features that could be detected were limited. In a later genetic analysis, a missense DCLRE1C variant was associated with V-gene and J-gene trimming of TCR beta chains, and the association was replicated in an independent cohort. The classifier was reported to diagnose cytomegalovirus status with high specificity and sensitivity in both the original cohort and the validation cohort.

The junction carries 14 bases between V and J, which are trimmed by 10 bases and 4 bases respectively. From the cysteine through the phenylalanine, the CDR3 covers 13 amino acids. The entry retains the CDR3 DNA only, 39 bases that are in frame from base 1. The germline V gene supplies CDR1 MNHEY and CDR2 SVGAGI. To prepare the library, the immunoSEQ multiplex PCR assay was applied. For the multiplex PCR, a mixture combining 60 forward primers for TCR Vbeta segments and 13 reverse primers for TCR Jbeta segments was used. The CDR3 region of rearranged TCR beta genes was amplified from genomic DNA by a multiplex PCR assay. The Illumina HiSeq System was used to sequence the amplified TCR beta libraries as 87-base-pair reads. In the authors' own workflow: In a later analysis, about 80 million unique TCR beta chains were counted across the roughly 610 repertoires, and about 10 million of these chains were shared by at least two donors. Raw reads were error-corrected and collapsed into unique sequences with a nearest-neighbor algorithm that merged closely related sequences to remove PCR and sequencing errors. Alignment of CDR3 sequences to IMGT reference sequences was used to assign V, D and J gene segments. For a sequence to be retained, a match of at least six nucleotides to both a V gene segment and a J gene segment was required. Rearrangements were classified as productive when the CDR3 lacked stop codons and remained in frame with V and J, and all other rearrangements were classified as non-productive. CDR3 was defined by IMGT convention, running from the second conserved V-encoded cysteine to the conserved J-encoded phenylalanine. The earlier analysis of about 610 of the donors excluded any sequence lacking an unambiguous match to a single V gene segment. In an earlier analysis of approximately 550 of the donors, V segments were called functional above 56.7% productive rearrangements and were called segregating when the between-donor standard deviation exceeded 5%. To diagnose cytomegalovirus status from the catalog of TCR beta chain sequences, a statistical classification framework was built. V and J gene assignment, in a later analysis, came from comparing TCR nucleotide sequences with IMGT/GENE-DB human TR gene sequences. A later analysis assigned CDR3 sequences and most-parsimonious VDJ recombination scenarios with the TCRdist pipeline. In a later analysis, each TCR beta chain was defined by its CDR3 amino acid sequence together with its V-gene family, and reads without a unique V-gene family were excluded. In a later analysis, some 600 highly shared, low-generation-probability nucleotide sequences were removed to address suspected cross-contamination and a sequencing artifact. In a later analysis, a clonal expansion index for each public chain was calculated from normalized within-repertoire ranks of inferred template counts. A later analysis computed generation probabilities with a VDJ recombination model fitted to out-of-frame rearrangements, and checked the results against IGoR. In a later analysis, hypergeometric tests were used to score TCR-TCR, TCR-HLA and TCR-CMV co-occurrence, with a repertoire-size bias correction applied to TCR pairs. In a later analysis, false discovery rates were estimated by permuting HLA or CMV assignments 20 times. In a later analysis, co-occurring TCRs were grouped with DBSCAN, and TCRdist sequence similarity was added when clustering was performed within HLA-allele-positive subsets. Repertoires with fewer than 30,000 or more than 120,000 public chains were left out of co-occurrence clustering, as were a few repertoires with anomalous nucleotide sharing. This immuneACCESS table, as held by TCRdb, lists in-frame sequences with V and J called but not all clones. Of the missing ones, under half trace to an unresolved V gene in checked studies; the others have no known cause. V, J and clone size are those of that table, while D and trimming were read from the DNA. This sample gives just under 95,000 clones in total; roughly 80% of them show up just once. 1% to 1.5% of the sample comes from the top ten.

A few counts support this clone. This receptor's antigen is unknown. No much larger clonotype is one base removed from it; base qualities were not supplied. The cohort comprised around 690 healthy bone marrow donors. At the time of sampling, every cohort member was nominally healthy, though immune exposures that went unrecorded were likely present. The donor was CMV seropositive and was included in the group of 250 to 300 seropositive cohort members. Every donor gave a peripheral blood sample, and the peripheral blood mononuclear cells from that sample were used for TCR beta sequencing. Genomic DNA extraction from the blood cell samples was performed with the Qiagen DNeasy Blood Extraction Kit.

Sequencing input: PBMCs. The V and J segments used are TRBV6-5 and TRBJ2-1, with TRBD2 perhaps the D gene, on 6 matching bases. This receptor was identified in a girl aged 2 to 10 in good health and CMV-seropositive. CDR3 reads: CATRLDQYNEQFF. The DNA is TGTGCCACCCGACTAGATCAATACAATGAGCAGTTCTTC.